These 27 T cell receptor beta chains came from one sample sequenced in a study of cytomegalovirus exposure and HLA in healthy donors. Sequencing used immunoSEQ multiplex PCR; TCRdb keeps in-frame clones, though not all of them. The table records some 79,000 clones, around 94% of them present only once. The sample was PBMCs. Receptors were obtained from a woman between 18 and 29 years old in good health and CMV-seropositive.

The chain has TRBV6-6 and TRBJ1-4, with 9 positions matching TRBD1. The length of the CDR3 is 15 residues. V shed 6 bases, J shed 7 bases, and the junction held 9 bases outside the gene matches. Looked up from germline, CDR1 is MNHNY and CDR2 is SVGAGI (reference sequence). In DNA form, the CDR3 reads TGTGCCAGCAGACCAAACACAGGGGGCGGTGAAAAACTGTTTTTT. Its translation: CASRPNTGGGEKLFF.

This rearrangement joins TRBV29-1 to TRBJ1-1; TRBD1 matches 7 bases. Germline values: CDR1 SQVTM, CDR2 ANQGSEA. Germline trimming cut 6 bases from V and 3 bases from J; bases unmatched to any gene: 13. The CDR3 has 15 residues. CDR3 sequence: CSVAIQGGAHTEAFF. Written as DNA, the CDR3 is TGCAGCGTGGCAATCCAAGGGGGCGCGCACACTGAAGCTTTCTTT.

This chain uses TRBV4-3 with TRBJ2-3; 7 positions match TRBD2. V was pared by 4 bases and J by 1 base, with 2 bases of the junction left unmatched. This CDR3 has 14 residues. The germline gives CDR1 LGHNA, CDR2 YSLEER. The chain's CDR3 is CASSPLAGTDTQYF. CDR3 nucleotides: TGCGCCAGCAGCCCGCTAGCGGGCACAGATACGCAGTATTTT.

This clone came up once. The CDR3 loop reads CASSRGTGYDQPQHF. DNA for the CDR3: TGCGCCAGCAGCCGAGGGACAGGCTATGATCAGCCCCAGCATTTT. The V and J genes are TRBV4-1 and TRBJ1-5; the match to TRBD1 covers 8 bases. Germline CDR1 MGHRA, CDR2 YSYEKL. V gave up 4 bases and J gave up 5 bases; unmatched junction bases: 7. The CDR3 is made up of 15 amino acids.

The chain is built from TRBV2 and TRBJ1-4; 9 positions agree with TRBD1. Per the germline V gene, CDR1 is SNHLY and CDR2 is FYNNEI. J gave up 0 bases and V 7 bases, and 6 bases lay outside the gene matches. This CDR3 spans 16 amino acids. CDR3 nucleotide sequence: TGTGCCAGCAAGGACAGGGGACTTGCAACTAATGAAAAACTGTTTTTT. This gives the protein CASKDRGLATNEKLFF.

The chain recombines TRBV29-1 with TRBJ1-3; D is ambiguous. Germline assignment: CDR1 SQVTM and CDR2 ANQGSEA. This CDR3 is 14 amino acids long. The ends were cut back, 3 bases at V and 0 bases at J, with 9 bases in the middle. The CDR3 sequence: CSVDAGFSGNTIYF. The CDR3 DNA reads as TGCAGCGTTGATGCGGGTTTCTCTGGAAACACCATATATTTT. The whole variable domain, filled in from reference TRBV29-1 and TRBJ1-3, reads SAVISQKPSRDICQRGTSLTIQCQVDSQVTMMFWYRQQPGQSLTLIATANQGSEATYESGFVIDKFPISRPNLTFSTLTVSNMSPEDSSIYLCSVDAGFSGNTIYFGEGSWLTVV.

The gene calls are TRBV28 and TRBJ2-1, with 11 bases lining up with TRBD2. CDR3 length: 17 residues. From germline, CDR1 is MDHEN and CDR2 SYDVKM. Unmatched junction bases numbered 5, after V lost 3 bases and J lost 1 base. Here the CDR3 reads CASSFTGLAASYNEQFF. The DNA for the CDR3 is TGTGCCAGCAGTTTCACGGGACTAGCGGCTTCCTACAATGAGCAGTTCTTC. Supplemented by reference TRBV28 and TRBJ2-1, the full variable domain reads DVKVTQSSRYLVKRTGEKVFLECVQDMDHENMFWYRQDPGLGLRLIYFSYDVKMKEKGDIPEGYSVSREKKERFSLILESASTNQTSMYLCASSFTGLAASYNEQFFGPGTRLTVL.

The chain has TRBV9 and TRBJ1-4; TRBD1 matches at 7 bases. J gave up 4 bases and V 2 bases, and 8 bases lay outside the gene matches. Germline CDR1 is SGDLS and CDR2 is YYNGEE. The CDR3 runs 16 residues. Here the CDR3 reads CASSVDSGTVNEKLFF. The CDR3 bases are TGTGCCAGCAGCGTGGACTCCGGGACAGTTAATGAAAAACTGTTTTTT.

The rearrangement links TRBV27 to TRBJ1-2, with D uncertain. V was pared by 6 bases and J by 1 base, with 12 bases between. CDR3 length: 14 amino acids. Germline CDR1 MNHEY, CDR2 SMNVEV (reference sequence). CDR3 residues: CASSDGNFNYGYTF. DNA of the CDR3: TGTGCCAGCAGCGACGGGAATTTTAACTATGGCTACACCTTC.

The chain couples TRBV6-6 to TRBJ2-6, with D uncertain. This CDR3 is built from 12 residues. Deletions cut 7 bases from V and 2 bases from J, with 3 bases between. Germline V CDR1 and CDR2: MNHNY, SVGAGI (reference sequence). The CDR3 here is CASTAGANVLTF. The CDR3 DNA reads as TGTGCCAGCACGGCTGGGGCCAACGTCCTGACTTTC.

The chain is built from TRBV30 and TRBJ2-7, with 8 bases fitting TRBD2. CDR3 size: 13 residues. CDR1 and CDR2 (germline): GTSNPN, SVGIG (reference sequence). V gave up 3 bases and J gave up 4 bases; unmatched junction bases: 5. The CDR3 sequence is CAWRTGGPYEQYF. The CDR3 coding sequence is TGTGCCTGGAGGACGGGAGGGCCGTACGAGCAGTACTTC.

This CDR3 is CASSSRTSGSTDTQYF. The CDR3 DNA is TGTGCCAGCAGTTCACGGACTAGCGGGAGCACAGATACGCAGTATTTT. The rearrangement joins TRBV27 to TRBJ2-3, with 11 bases identical to TRBD2. Germline values: CDR1 MNHEY, CDR2 SMNVEV (reference sequence). The CDR3 totals 16 residues. V shed 4 bases and J 0 bases; nucleotides not matched to a gene: 3.

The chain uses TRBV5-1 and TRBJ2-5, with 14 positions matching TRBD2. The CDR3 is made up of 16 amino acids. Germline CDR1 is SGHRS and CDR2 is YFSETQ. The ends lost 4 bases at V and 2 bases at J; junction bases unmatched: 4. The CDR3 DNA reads TGCGCCAGCAGCCCTGGACTAGCGGGGGGACAAGAGACCCAGTACTTC. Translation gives CASSPGLAGGQETQYF.

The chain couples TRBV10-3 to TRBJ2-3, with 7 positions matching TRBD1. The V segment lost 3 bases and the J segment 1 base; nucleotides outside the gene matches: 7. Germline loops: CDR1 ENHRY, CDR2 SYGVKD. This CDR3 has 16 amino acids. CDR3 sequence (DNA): TGTGCCATCAGTGAAGGCAGGGGGTCAGGCACAGATACGCAGTATTTT. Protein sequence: CAISEGRGSGTDTQYF.

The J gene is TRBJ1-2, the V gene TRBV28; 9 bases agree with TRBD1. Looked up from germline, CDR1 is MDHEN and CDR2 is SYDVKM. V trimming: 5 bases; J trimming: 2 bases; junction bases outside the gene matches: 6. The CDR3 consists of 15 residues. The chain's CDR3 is CASSPQTGGNYGYTF. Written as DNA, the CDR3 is TGTGCCAGCAGTCCCCAGACAGGGGGGAACTATGGCTACACCTTC.

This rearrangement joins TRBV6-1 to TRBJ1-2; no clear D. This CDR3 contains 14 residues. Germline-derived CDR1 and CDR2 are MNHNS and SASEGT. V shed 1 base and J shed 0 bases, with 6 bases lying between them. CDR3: CASSEGWPNYGYTF. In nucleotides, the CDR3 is TGTGCCAGCAGTGAAGGATGGCCTAACTATGGCTACACCTTC.

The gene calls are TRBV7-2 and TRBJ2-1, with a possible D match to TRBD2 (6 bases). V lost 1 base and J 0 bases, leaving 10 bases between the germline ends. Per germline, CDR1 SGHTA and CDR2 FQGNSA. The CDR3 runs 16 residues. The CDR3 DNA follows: TGTGCCAGCAGCTTAGAAATCGGGGGCTCCTACAATGAGCAGTTCTTC. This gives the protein CASSLEIGGSYNEQFF.

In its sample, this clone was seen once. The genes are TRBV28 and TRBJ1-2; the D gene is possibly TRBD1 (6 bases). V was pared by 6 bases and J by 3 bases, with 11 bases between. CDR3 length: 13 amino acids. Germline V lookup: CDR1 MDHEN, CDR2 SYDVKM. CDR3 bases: TGTGCCAGCAGCCCTCGACAGGACTATGGCTACACCTTC. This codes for CASSPRQDYGYTF.

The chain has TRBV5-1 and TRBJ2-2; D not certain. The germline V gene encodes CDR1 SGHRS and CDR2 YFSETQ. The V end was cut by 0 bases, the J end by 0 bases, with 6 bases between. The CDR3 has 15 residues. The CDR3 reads CASSLAGPNTGELFF. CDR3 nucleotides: TGCGCCAGCAGCTTGGCAGGCCCGAACACCGGGGAGCTGTTTTTT.

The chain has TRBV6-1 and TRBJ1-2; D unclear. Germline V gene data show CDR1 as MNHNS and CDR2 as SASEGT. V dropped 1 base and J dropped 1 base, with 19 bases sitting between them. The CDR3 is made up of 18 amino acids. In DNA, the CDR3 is TGTGCCAGCAGTGAAGGAGGGTGGGAGGATTACCTTAACTATGGCTACACCTTC. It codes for CASSEGGWEDYLNYGYTF.

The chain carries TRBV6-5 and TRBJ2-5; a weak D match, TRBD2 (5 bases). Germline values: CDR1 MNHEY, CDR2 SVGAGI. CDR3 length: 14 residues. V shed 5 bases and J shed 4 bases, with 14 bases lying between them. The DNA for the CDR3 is TGTGCCAGCAGTAAACTAGGGTCCTCAGAGACCCAGTACTTC. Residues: CASSKLGSSETQYF.

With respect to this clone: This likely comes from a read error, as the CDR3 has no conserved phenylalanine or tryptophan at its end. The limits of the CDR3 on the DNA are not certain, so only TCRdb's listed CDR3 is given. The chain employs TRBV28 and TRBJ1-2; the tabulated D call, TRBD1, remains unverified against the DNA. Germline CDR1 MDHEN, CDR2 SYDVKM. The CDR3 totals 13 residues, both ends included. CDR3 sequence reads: CASSPAQARQSSI.

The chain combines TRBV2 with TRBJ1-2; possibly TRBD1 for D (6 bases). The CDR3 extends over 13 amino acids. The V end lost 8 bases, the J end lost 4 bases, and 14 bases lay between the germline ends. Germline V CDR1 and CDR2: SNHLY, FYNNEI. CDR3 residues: CASLTGSGYGYTF. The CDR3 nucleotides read TGTGCCAGCTTAACAGGGAGCGGCTATGGCTACACCTTC.

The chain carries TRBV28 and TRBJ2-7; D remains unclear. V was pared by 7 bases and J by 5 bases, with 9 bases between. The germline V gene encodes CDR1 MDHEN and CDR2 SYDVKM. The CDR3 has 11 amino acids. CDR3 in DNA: TGTGCCAGCACCAAAATTGACGAGCAGTACTTC. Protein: CASTKIDEQYF.

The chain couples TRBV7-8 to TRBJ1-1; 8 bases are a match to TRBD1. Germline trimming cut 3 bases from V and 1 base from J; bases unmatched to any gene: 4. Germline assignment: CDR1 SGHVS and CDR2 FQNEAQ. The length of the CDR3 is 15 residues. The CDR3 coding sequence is TGTGCCAGCAGCTTCCCCGGGACAGGGAACACTGAAGCTTTCTTT. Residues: CASSFPGTGNTEAFF.

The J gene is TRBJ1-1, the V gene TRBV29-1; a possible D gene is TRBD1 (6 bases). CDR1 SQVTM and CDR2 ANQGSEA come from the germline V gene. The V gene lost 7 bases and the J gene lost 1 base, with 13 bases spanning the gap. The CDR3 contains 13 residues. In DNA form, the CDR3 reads TGCAGCGGCGGCCAGGGGAGGAACACTGAAGCTTTCTTT. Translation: CSGGQGRNTEAFF.

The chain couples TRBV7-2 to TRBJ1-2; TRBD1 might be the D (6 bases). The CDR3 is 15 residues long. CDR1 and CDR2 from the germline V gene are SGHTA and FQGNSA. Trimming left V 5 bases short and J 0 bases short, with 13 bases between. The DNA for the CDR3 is TGTGCCAGCAGCGCGACACAGGGAACTAACTATGGCTACACCTTC. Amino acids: CASSATQGTNYGYTF.